Shown below are 13 T cell receptor beta chains from a single sample sequenced in a study of cytomegalovirus exposure and HLA in healthy donors. Clones were read by immunoSEQ multiplex PCR, and TCRdb kept only the in-frame ones, dropping some. Of approximately 99,000 clones in the sample, 95% were seen once. Sequenced material: PBMCs. All receptors come from a woman aged 18-29 years in good health and CMV-seronegative.

The V gene is TRBV27, the J gene TRBJ1-2; no clear D. Deletions cut 8 bases from V and 1 base from J, with 14 bases between. Germline V lookup: CDR1 MNHEY, CDR2 SMNVEV (reference sequence). This CDR3 region has 14 residues. The CDR3 spells CASVRGGINYGYTF. CDR3 DNA: TGTGCCAGCGTCCGGGGAGGGATTAACTATGGCTACACCTTC.

The chain combines TRBV28 with TRBJ1-5; D might be TRBD1 (6 bases). Trimming stripped 7 bases from V and 10 bases from J, with 14 bases between. The CDR3 length is 12 residues. The germline V gene encodes CDR1 MDHEN and CDR2 SYDVKM. For the CDR3, the DNA is TGTGCCAGCACCACGGGGGGGCGCCCCCAGCATTTT. Its protein is CASTTGGRPQHF.

The chain links TRBV27 to TRBJ1-6, with a tentative D call TRBD1 (6 bases). CDR1 and CDR2 (germline): MNHEY, SMNVEV (reference sequence). This CDR3 contains 13 residues. With 6 bases removed from V and 7 bases from J, the gap between germline ends came to 10 bases. The CDR3 sequence: CASRWTENSPLHF. The CDR3 nucleotides are TGTGCCAGCAGATGGACAGAGAATTCACCCCTCCACTTT.

This clone was seen a single time. A read error may produce the germline difference seen at one junction end. J is TRBJ2-3 and V is TRBV18, with 7 positions matching TRBD2. Looked up from germline, CDR1 is KGHSH and CDR2 is LQKENI. CDR3 length: 12 amino acids. CDR3 loop: CASSHKAGTTGF. The DNA for the CDR3 is TGTGCCAGCTCGCACAAAGCCGGGACTACAGGTTTT.

J is TRBJ2-6 and V is TRBV7-8, with 10 bases aligning to TRBD1. This CDR3 has 17 residues. In germline, CDR1 is SGHVS, CDR2 FQNEAQ. With V trimmed by 5 bases and J by 2 bases, 6 bases remained unmatched. CDR3 region: CASSLGQGIAGANVLTF. In DNA form, the CDR3 reads TGTGCCAGCAGCCTGGGACAGGGGATAGCTGGGGCCAACGTCCTGACTTTC.

V gene TRBV28 combines with J gene TRBJ1-2; unclear D gene. Trimming left V 6 bases short and J 4 bases short, with 12 bases between. There are 13 residues in the CDR3. Germline-derived CDR1 and CDR2 are MDHEN and SYDVKM. CDR3 nucleotide sequence: TGTGCCAGCAGGGTAGCCCCGTCCTATGGCTACACCTTC. As protein: CASRVAPSYGYTF.

The chain couples TRBV30 to TRBJ2-1, with 9 bases fitting TRBD1. Germline lookup yields CDR1 GTSNPN and CDR2 SVGIG (reference sequence). The CDR3 runs to 14 residues. V trimming: 5 bases; J trimming: 4 bases; junction bases outside the gene matches: 6. The CDR3 loop reads CAWEQGAGYNEQFF. CDR3 bases: TGTGCCTGGGAACAGGGGGCGGGTTACAATGAGCAGTTCTTC. Looking up the rest from reference TRBV30 and TRBJ2-1 gives the full variable domain: SQTIHQWPATLVQPVGSPLSLECTVEGTSNPNLYWYRQAAGRGLQLLFYSVGIGQISSEVPQNLSASRPQDRQFILSSKKLLLSDSGFYLCAWEQGAGYNEQFFGPGTRLTVL.

The rearrangement uses TRBV27 and TRBJ1-1, with 7 positions matching TRBD1. This CDR3 spans 14 amino acids. V shed 6 bases, J shed 1 base, and the junction held 5 bases outside the gene matches. CDR1 MNHEY and CDR2 SMNVEV come from the germline V gene (reference sequence). CDR3 nucleotide sequence: TGTGCCAGCAGACAGGGGTTATCGAACACTGAAGCTTTCTTT. Amino acid sequence: CASRQGLSNTEAFF.

This clone was observed a handful of times. V gene TRBV6-5 combines with J gene TRBJ1-2, with 7 bases identical to TRBD1. The germline gives CDR1 MNHEY, CDR2 SVGAGI. The CDR3 consists of 11 residues. The CDR3 DNA reads as TGTGCGACAGGGAGGAACTATGGCTACACCTTC. Protein product: CATGRNYGYTF.

The chain combines TRBV6-1 with TRBJ1-1; D ambiguous. V shed 2 bases and J shed 5 bases, with 9 bases lying between them. The CDR3 contains 13 residues. The germline gives CDR1 MNHNS, CDR2 SASEGT. Written as DNA, the CDR3 is TGTGCCAGCAGTGAAATACGGGGAACTGAAGCTTTCTTT. Translated, it gives CASSEIRGTEAFF.

This clone occurred once. This chain connects TRBV19 to TRBJ1-5, with D hard to call. This CDR3 has 12 residues. Trimming removed 6 bases at V and 9 bases at J, with 12 bases between. CDR1 and CDR2 from the germline V gene are LNHDA and SQIVND (reference sequence). The CDR3 here is CASSTASRPQHF. The CDR3 DNA follows: TGTGCCAGTAGCACAGCTTCCCGGCCCCAGCATTTT. The full variable domain, its missing parts supplied by reference TRBV19 and TRBJ1-5, is DGGITQSPKYLFRKEGQNVTLSCEQNLNHDAMYWYRQDPGQGLRLIYYSQIVNDFQKGDIAEGYSVSREKKESFPLTVTSAQKNPTAFYLCASSTASRPQHFGDGTRLSIL.

The J gene is TRBJ1-6, the V gene TRBV7-7, with 7 positions matching TRBD1. The trim removed 5 bases at V and 0 bases at J, leaving 7 bases unmatched. The germline V gene has CDR1 SSHAT and CDR2 FNYEAQ (reference sequence). The length of the CDR3 is 17 residues. The chain's CDR3 is CASSPGTASSYNSPLHF. The CDR3 nucleotides read TGTGCCAGCAGCCCGGGGACAGCGAGCTCCTATAATTCACCCCTCCACTTT.

The rearrangement uses TRBV11-1 and TRBJ1-1; D call uncertain. Germline CDR1 SGHAT, CDR2 FQDESV (reference sequence). V was pared by 5 bases and J by 0 bases, with 10 bases between. The CDR3 loop spans 14 amino acids. CDR3 coding DNA: TGTGCCAGCAGCCACGGTCTAGTGAACACTGAAGCTTTCTTT. Its translation is CASSHGLVNTEAFF.